The 10 T cell receptor beta chains below were found in one sample sequenced in a study of blood T cell repertoires in COVID-19. This table comes from immunoSEQ multiplex PCR, and its TCRdb copy is limited to in-frame clones, with some not included. The sample yields some 150,000 clones, approximately 78% seen once. Sequenced sample: peripheral blood. The receptors shown here come from an elderly woman with acute or convalescent COVID-19.

The rearrangement joins TRBV28 to TRBJ2-5, with D perhaps matching TRBD2 (5 bases). This CDR3 has 14 amino acids. Trimming left V 5 bases short and J 6 bases short, with 16 bases between. The germline V gene encodes CDR1 MDHEN and CDR2 SYDVKM. The CDR3 protein is CASSPDYARKTQYF. DNA of the CDR3: TGTGCCAGCAGTCCTGACTACGCTCGGAAGACCCAGTACTTC.

This clone was observed a few times. This rearrangement joins TRBV3-1 (or the pseudogene TRBV3-2) to TRBJ2-5; D is perhaps TRBD2 (5 bases). V was trimmed by 1 base and J by 2 bases, leaving 17 bases between them. Looked up from germline, CDR1 is LGHDT and CDR2 is YNNKEL (reference sequence). The CDR3 covers 17 residues. The CDR3 nucleotides are TGTGCCAGCAGCCAAGGCGGTGTTTTCGGGATGCAAGAGACCCAGTACTTC. Encoded protein: CASSQGGVFGMQETQYF.

Only a few counts were recorded for this clone. The chain employs TRBV7-9 and TRBJ1-4, with D possibly TRBD1 on 6 matching bases. Trimming removed 5 bases from V and 3 bases from J, with 22 bases in between. This CDR3 has 18 residues. Germline V CDR1 and CDR2: SEHNR, FQNEAQ (reference sequence). The CDR3 is CASSPGTIKVLSNEKLFF. CDR3 sequence (DNA): TGTGCCAGCAGCCCCGGGACAATTAAGGTCCTCTCTAATGAAAAACTGTTTTTT.

The V and J genes are TRBV2 and TRBJ2-3; 9 bases map to TRBD1. The CDR3 runs to 15 residues. Germline V CDR1 and CDR2: SNHLY, FYNNEI. The junction had 6 bases not matched to a gene; V was cut back by 6 bases and J by 2 bases. The CDR3 sequence is CASRGDREATDTQYF. CDR3 DNA: TGTGCCAGCAGGGGGGACAGGGAGGCCACAGATACGCAGTATTTT.

V is TRBV27 and J is TRBJ2-7; 9 bases are a match to TRBD1. Germline loops: CDR1 MNHEY, CDR2 SMNVEV (reference sequence). Trimming cost V 3 bases and J 6 bases; bases outside gene matches: 9. This CDR3 has 15 amino acids. DNA of the CDR3: TGTGCCAGCAGTTTCGGGGGGACAGGGATTCGCGAGCAGTACTTC. Translated: CASSFGGTGIREQYF.

CDR3 protein: CASSWTGGARNSPLHF. CDR3 sequence (DNA): TGTGCCAGCAGTTGGACAGGGGGCGCGAGGAATTCACCCCTCCACTTT. The chain recombines TRBV2 with TRBJ1-6; 11 bases fit TRBD1. The J segment lost 7 bases and the V segment lost 5 bases, leaving 7 bases of the junction unmatched. This CDR3 spans 16 amino acids. CDR1 is SNHLY and CDR2 is FYNNEI in the germline V gene.

This clone was seen more than once but under ten times. V usage is TRBV19 and J usage is TRBJ1-4; tentative D call: TRBD1 (6 bases). This CDR3 comprises 14 residues. V lost 4 bases and J lost 8, with 14 bases in between. In germline, CDR1 is LNHDA, CDR2 SQIVND (reference sequence). The chain's CDR3 is CASSTTGSREKLFF. The CDR3 coding sequence is TGTGCCAGTAGTACGACAGGTTCCCGGGAAAAACTGTTTTTT.

This clone was counted only a few times. V gene TRBV19 combines with J gene TRBJ1-4; 8 bases align to TRBD1. Germline V gives CDR1 LNHDA, CDR2 SQIVND (reference sequence). The CDR3 sequence is 14 residues long. V was clipped by 6 bases and J by 8 bases; unmatched bases: 8. CDR3 nucleotides: TGTGCCAGTAGAAGCGGACAGGGCTACGAAAAACTGTTTTTT. It is translated as CASRSGQGYEKLFF.

The V gene is TRBV7-7, the J gene TRBJ2-3; no definite D call. Deletions cut 4 bases from V and 6 bases from J, with 11 bases between. Germline values: CDR1 SSHAT, CDR2 FNYEAQ (reference sequence). The CDR3 consists of 13 residues. The CDR3 bases are TGTGCCAGCAGCTCTGATTTTGCGGATACGCAGTATTTT. Its translation is CASSSDFADTQYF.

This chain links TRBV9 with TRBJ1-1, with a weak D call TRBD1 (5 bases). Trimming pared 4 bases from V and 2 bases from J, leaving 21 bases between. Germline CDR1 SGDLS, CDR2 YYNGEE. CDR3 length: 17 residues. In DNA, the CDR3 is TGTGCCAGCAGCCCCCTCGGGGGACCGGGGCTAAACACTGAAGCTTTCTTT. This encodes CASSPLGGPGLNTEAFF.